The rows below give T cell receptor beta chains drawn from one sample of a study of cytomegalovirus exposure and HLA in healthy donors. Clones were sequenced by immunoSEQ multiplex PCR, and TCRdb holds only the in-frame ones, with some missing. This sample's table has 100,000 to 150,000 clones. The sample taken for sequencing was PBMCs. The receptors were gathered from a man aged 25 to 40 in good health and CMV-seronegative. The CDR3 runs from the conserved cysteine through the conserved F or W. The D gene is left open where the match is weak.

D	J	V	CDR3	DNA
TRBD1	TRBJ1-6	TRBV6-6	CASSYSTGGDSPLHF	TGTGCCAGCAGTTACTCGACAGGGGGCGATTCACCCCTCCACTTT
NA	TRBJ2-6	TRBV15	CATTLGGVWRPGANVLTF	TGTGCCACCACCCTAGGGGGGGTTTGGAGACCCGGGGCCAACGTCCTGACTTTC
NA	TRBJ2-1	TRBV27	CASSKTLSVYNEQFF	TGTGCCAGCAGTAAGACACTCTCCGTTTACAATGAGCAGTTCTTC
NA	TRBJ1-1	TRBV5-6	CASSLPQVTEAFF	TGTGCCAGCAGCTTGCCCCAGGTGACTGAAGCTTTCTTT
NA	TRBJ1-5	TRBV19	CASSIYGGGNQPQHF	TGTGCCAGTAGTATATACGGGGGTGGCAATCAGCCCCAGCATTTT
TRBD2	TRBJ2-3	TRBV7-2	CASSLDIAGGIDTQYF	TGTGCCAGCAGCTTAGATATAGCGGGAGGGATAGATACGCAGTATTTT
NA	TRBJ1-2	TRBV5-6	CASSEARGGSNYGYTF	TGTGCCAGCAGCGAAGCAAGGGGGGGGTCTAACTATGGCTACACCTTC
NA	TRBJ1-1	TRBV6-5	CASSYRDQGGAEAFF	TGTGCCAGCAGTTACCGGGATCAGGGAGGAGCTGAAGCTTTCTTT
NA	TRBJ2-7	TRBV6-5	CASSSTVSYEQYF	TGTGCCAGCAGTTCTACAGTTTCCTACGAGCAGTACTTC
NA	TRBJ1-2	TRBV5-1	CASSLEGPGFVYGYTF	TGCGCCAGCAGCTTGGAGGGGCCAGGGTTTGTCTATGGCTACACCTTC
NA	TRBJ1-6	TRBV2	CASTTRGYNSPLHF	TGTGCCAGCACCACGCGGGGGTATAATTCACCCCTCCACTTT
NA	TRBJ2-7	TRBV10-3	CAISGTVLSYEQYF	TGTGCCATCAGTGGTACAGTCCTCTCCTACGAGCAGTACTTC
TRBD2	TRBJ2-1	TRBV11-2	CASSSPTGTSLPGEQFF	TGTGCCAGCAGCTCACCAACCGGGACTAGCTTGCCTGGTGAGCAGTTCTTC
NA	TRBJ1-5	TRBV18	CASSPEQGVNQPQHF	TGTGCCAGCTCACCAGAGCAGGGTGTCAATCAGCCCCAGCATTTT
NA	TRBJ2-1	TRBV10-2	CASSEGVQSPYNEQFF	TGCGCCAGCAGTGAAGGGGTACAGAGTCCCTACAATGAGCAGTTCTTC
NA	TRBJ1-6	TRBV2	CASSTSTAPLHF	TGTGCCAGCAGTACCTCAACGGCACCCCTCCACTTT
NA	TRBJ2-5	TRBV7-9	CASSFSGSQETQYF	TGTGCCAGCAGCTTTTCCGGGAGCCAAGAGACCCAGTACTTC
NA	TRBJ2-5	TRBV30	CAWKRVQETQYF	TGTGCCTGGAAGCGGGTACAAGAGACCCAGTACTTC
TRBD2	TRBJ2-1	TRBV5-6	CASSPRGLAGTGQFF	TGTGCCAGCAGCCCTCGGGGACTAGCGGGCACCGGGCAGTTCTTC
NA	TRBJ2-2	TRBV5-1	CASSRTGFRDGELFF	TGCGCCAGCAGCCGGACTGGATTTAGGGACGGGGAGCTGTTTTTT
TRBD2	TRBJ2-5	TRBV6-5	CASSLAGGLQETQYF	TGTGCCAGCAGTCTAGCGGGCGGATTGCAAGAGACCCAGTACTTC
TRBD1	TRBJ1-1	TRBV19	CASRGQGNTEAFF	TGTGCCAGTAGGGGACAGGGGAACACTGAAGCTTTCTTT
TRBD1	TRBJ1-2	TRBV7-2	CASSLGQGEYGYTF	TGTGCCAGCAGCTTAGGACAGGGAGAATATGGCTACACCTTC
NA	TRBJ1-1	TRBV11-2	CASSKSLGVTEAFF	TGTGCCAGCAGCAAAAGTCTAGGGGTTACTGAAGCTTTCTTT
NA	TRBJ2-3	TRBV7-9	CASSPYRRGGTDTQYF	TGTGCCAGCAGCCCTTATCGACGCGGGGGCACAGATACGCAGTATTTT
NA	TRBJ2-7	TRBV19	CASSITGDSSYEQYF	TGTGCCAGTAGTATAACGGGGGACTCCTCCTACGAGCAGTACTTC
TRBD1	TRBJ2-7	TRBV5-8	CASSLGQEPYEQYF	TGTGCCAGCAGCCTCGGACAGGAACCCTACGAGCAGTACTTC